This entry describes one TCR beta chain. Method: immunoSEQ multiplex PCR; TCRdb's copy keeps in-frame clones and lacks some. The sample lists around 2.3 million clones, 90% to 96% occurring once. The sample belongs to a study of shared clonotypes between healthy human individuals. The germline V gene encodes CDR1 SGHVS and CDR2 FQNEAQ. The CDR3 covers 19 residues. The trim removed 0 bases at V and 4 bases at J, leaving 15 bases unmatched. Source material: naive CD4+ T cells sorted from blood. Subset denoted: CD45RA+ positively selected. The clonotype comes from a man younger than 35 in good health. The chain uses TRBV7-8 and TRBJ2-7; 10 bases are a match to TRBD2. Here the CDR3 reads CASSLAWASGSGNRYEQYF. The CDR3 bases are TGTGCCAGCAGCTTAGCATGGGCTAGCGGGAGTGGGAATCGGTACGAGCAGTACTTC. The variable domain in full, with the rest retrieved from reference TRBV7-8 and TRBJ2-7, is GAGVSQSPRYKVAKRGQDVALRCDPISGHVSLFWYQQALGQGPEFLTYFQNEAQLDKSGLPSDRFFAERPEGSVSTLKIQRTQQEDSAVYLCASSLAWASGSGNRYEQYFGPGTRLTVT.